A single sample gave rise to the 21 T cell receptor beta chains below, sequenced in a study of radiation and T cells in renal cell carcinoma. Generated by immunoSEQ multiplex PCR, the TCRdb table keeps only in-frame clones and is missing some. The sample consists of 80,000 or so clones, roughly nine tenths of them appearing once. Time point reported: blood 4 weeks post-SBRT, at nephrectomy. Treatment of the sample: 15 Gy SBRT to primary tumor, nephrectomy 4 weeks later. This specimen was blood, taken from a patient whose treatment included radiotherapy and nephrectomy. These TCRs come from a woman aged 70-85 years with renal cell carcinoma.

The chain has TRBV6-1 and TRBJ1-1, with D maybe TRBD1 (5 bases). The CDR3 loop spans 15 amino acids. V dropped 4 bases and J dropped 4 bases, with 16 bases sitting between them. Germline CDR1 and CDR2: MNHNS and SASEGT. The CDR3 protein is CASSGLVWTLTEAFF. CDR3 DNA: TGTGCCAGCAGTGGATTAGTATGGACACTCACTGAAGCTTTCTTT.

CDR3 nucleotides: TGTGCCAGCAGTCTCCGGACAGAAGGCTATGGCTACACCTTC. Its protein is CASSLRTEGYGYTF. V and J are TRBV27 and TRBJ1-2; TRBD1 might be the D (6 bases). V was trimmed by 5 bases and J by 4 bases, leaving 14 bases between them. Germline loops: CDR1 MNHEY, CDR2 SMNVEV (reference sequence). The CDR3 totals 14 residues.

The V call is TRBV4-1, the J call TRBJ1-3; D is undetermined. Looked up from germline, CDR1 is MGHRA and CDR2 is YSYEKL. Trimming removed 1 base from V and 0 bases from J, with 7 bases in between. The CDR3 is 15 amino acids. CDR3 nucleotides: TGCGCCAGCAGCCAAGCTATGCACTCTGGAAACACCATATATTTT. Amino acid sequence: CASSQAMHSGNTIYF.

The chain has TRBV19 and TRBJ2-7; D perhaps matches TRBD1 (6 bases). Germline loops: CDR1 LNHDA, CDR2 SQIVND (reference sequence). Deletions cut 2 bases from V and 7 bases from J, with 21 bases between. CDR3 size: 16 residues. The CDR3 spells CASSITGSRPFWEQYF. The CDR3 bases are TGTGCCAGTAGTATAACAGGGTCGAGACCTTTTTGGGAGCAGTACTTC. Full variable domain (missing parts from reference TRBV19 and TRBJ2-7): DGGITQSPKYLFRKEGQNVTLSCEQNLNHDAMYWYRQDPGQGLRLIYYSQIVNDFQKGDIAEGYSVSREKKESFPLTVTSAQKNPTAFYLCASSITGSRPFWEQYFGPGTRLTVT.

The CDR3 DNA is TGTGCCAGTAGTACCTCAGGGGGGAATCAGCCCCAGCATTTT. As protein: CASSTSGGNQPQHF. The chain couples TRBV19 to TRBJ1-5, with 7 nucleotides matching TRBD1. The CDR3 spans 14 residues. V lost 4 bases and J lost 4; bases outside the gene matches: 4. CDR1 LNHDA and CDR2 SQIVND come from the germline V gene (reference sequence).

This sequence joins TRBV19 and TRBJ1-2, with 12 bases matching TRBD1. The germline V gene has CDR1 LNHDA and CDR2 SQIVND (reference sequence). The V and J ends lost 4 bases and 7 bases, in that order; junction bases with no gene match: 7. The CDR3 runs 15 residues. This chain's CDR3 is CASSTPGQGAPGYTF. CDR3 bases: TGTGCCAGTAGTACCCCGGGACAGGGGGCGCCTGGCTACACCTTC.

This chain uses TRBV11-3 with TRBJ1-1; no clear D. The CDR3 contains 14 residues. The V and J ends lost 0 bases and 0 bases respectively, with 5 bases between them. Germline assignment: CDR1 SGHNT and CDR2 YENEEA. CDR3 amino acids: CASSLDSVNTEAFF. The CDR3 DNA reads as TGTGCCAGCAGCTTAGATAGCGTGAACACTGAAGCTTTCTTT.

CDR3 amino acids: CAHWKLGGAETQYF. The CDR3 DNA reads TGTGCCCATTGGAAGCTCGGGGGGGCTGAGACCCAGTACTTC. This rearrangement joins TRBV27 to TRBJ2-5; 8 bases map to TRBD2. The length of the CDR3 is 14 residues. Losses at the gene ends were 11 bases for V and 5 bases for J; bases not matched to a gene: 13. The germline gives CDR1 MNHEY, CDR2 SMNVEV (reference sequence).

The V gene is TRBV4-2, the J gene TRBJ1-5, with D unclear. Trimming left V 0 bases short and J 8 bases short, with 8 bases between. The germline V gene encodes CDR1 LGHNA and CDR2 YNFKEQ. CDR3 length equals 13 residues. The CDR3 nucleotides read TGTGCCAGCAGCCAAGATTATGGCGAGCCCCAGCATTTT. Protein: CASSQDYGEPQHF.

The chain carries TRBV12-1 and TRBJ2-7; the D segment call TRBD1 is taken from the table without a DNA check. TRBV12-1 is annotated as a pseudogene. This CDR3 spans 16 amino acids. The CDR3 coding sequence is TGTGCCAGCAGCTCTCAGGCAGGGATCATATCCTACGAGCAGTACTTC. Translated: CASSSQAGIISYEQYF.

The V and J genes are TRBV21-1 and TRBJ1-1; TRBD1, the table's D call, was not compared with the DNA. TRBV21-1 is designated a pseudogene. The CDR3 has 16 amino acids. The CDR3 coding sequence is TGTGCCAGCAGCACCCGGGACAGGTTAATAAACACTGAAGCTTTCTTT. Protein sequence: CASSTRDRLINTEAFF.

The chain has TRBV6-1 and TRBJ2-7; 10 nucleotides line up with TRBD1. The V segment lost 4 bases and the J segment 6 bases; nucleotides outside the gene matches: 12. The CDR3 covers 16 residues. In germline, CDR1 is MNHNS, CDR2 SASEGT. In nucleotides, the CDR3 is TGTGCCAGCAGTGGGGGACAGGGGCTATCCATAGGCGAGCAGTACTTC. Residues: CASSGGQGLSIGEQYF.

This chain joins TRBV19 and TRBJ2-7, with unresolved D. Germline V gene sequence: CDR1 LNHDA, CDR2 SQIVND (reference sequence). V was trimmed by 8 bases and J by 5 bases, leaving 10 bases between them. This CDR3 is 11 amino acids long. The chain's CDR3 is CASGPRNEQYF. The CDR3 DNA reads as TGTGCCAGTGGGCCCAGGAACGAGCAGTACTTC.

This chain uses TRBV5-3 with TRBJ2-5; 7 bases are a match to TRBD2. TRBV5-3 is identified as an open reading frame with a role that is uncertain. This CDR3 comprises 14 residues. With V trimmed by 4 bases and J by 6 bases, 9 bases remained unmatched. The CDR3 DNA is TGTGCCAGAAGCCGGACTAGTAGGTTGAAGACCCAGTACTTC. The encoded protein is CARSRTSRLKTQYF.

This rearrangement joins TRBV4-3 to TRBJ1-2; the match to TRBD1 covers 10 bases. This CDR3 has 14 amino acids. V lost 3 bases to trimming and J lost 5 bases; unmatched junction nucleotides: 3. CDR1 and CDR2 from the germline V gene are LGHNA and YSLEER. Here the CDR3 reads CASSQTGGFYGYTF. CDR3 coding DNA: TGCGCCAGCAGCCAGACAGGGGGCTTTTATGGCTACACCTTC.

This chain links TRBV5-1 with TRBJ1-3, with unresolved D. Per germline, CDR1 SGHRS and CDR2 YFSETQ. V was pared by 4 bases and J by 1 base, with 12 bases between. This CDR3 is 15 amino acids long. The CDR3 region is CASSPQDSSGNTIYF. For the CDR3, the DNA is TGCGCCAGCAGCCCCCAGGATTCATCTGGAAACACCATATATTTT.

Comment on this clone: The germline gene is not matched at one end of the junction; a read error may be the cause. The chain is built from TRBV6-1 and TRBJ2-3, with TRBD2 matching over 16 bases. The CDR3 contains 18 residues. In germline, CDR1 is MNHNS, CDR2 SASEGT. The CDR3 spells CASSGGTSGGASIDTQYF. CDR3 sequence (DNA): TGTGCCAGCAGTGGCGGGACTAGCGGGGGGGCCAGCATAGATACGCAGTATTTT.

The chain uses TRBV11-2 and TRBJ1-2; the match to TRBD1 covers 8 bases. The CDR3 has 16 amino acids. Germline V lookup: CDR1 SGHAT, CDR2 FQNNGV. After removal of 3 bases from V and 4 bases from J, the junction contained 10 bases not matched to a gene. The CDR3 here is CASSFARTGPGYGYTF. In DNA form, the CDR3 reads TGTGCCAGCAGCTTCGCCAGGACAGGGCCTGGCTATGGCTACACCTTC. The entire variable domain, with the rest obtained from reference TRBV11-2 and TRBJ1-2, is as follows: EAGVAQSPRYKIIEKRQSVAFWCNPISGHATLYWYQQILGQGPKLLIQFQNNGVVDDSQLPKDRFSAERLKGVDSTLKIQPAKLEDSAVYLCASSFARTGPGYGYTFGSGTRLTVV.

This clone is a singleton in its sample. In DNA, the CDR3 is TGTGCCAGCAGCTTAGCGAGCGGGGGGGCGGCTGAGCAGTTCTTC. Amino acid sequence: CASSLASGGAAEQFF. This chain uses TRBV7-2 with TRBJ2-1, with 10 nucleotides matching TRBD2. Germline CDR1 is SGHTA and CDR2 is FQGNSA. The CDR3 extends over 15 amino acids. Trimming took 0 bases from V and 9 from J; bases not matched to a gene: 5.

The V gene is TRBV9, the J gene TRBJ2-5; 7 bases are shared with TRBD2. Germline V gives CDR1 SGDLS, CDR2 YYNGEE. The trim removed 4 bases at V and 2 bases at J, leaving 2 bases unmatched. The CDR3 sequence is 13 residues long. The CDR3 is CASSPAGQETQYF. The DNA of the CDR3 is TGTGCCAGCAGCCCAGCGGGGCAAGAGACCCAGTACTTC.

The chain combines TRBV7-6 with TRBJ2-5; D may be TRBD1 (6 bases). The V gene lost 3 bases and the J gene lost 2 bases, with 16 bases spanning the gap. The CDR3 loop spans 16 amino acids. Germline V gene data show CDR1 as SGHVS and CDR2 as FNYEAQ. Written as DNA, the CDR3 is TGTGCCAGCAGCTTCCCCCGGCAGGGGAATCAAGAGACCCAGTACTTC. This codes for CASSFPRQGNQETQYF.